A single TCR beta chain is shown here with its context. The sample is drawn from a study of blood T cell repertoires in COVID-19. Turning to the study itself: The samples span acute and convalescent COVID-19 from the United States, Italy and Spain. PBMCs, B-cell-depleted T cells, or T cells provided the cDNA or gDNA that made up the material.

Only in-frame clones appear in the TCRdb table, and some are missing; sequencing was by immunoSEQ multiplex PCR. The sample lists 85,000 to 130,000 clones; about two thirds were seen once. CDR3 length: 15 amino acids. The germline V gene encodes CDR1 SGHTA and CDR2 FQGNSA. V was pared by 5 bases and J by 6 bases, with 7 bases of the junction left unmatched. The sequence derives from a human donor with acute or convalescent COVID-19. The donor label of this sample is uncertain. The sequenced sample consisted of peripheral blood. The rearrangement uses TRBV7-2 and TRBJ1-6; the match to TRBD1 covers 7 bases. The DNA of the CDR3 is TGTGCCAGCAGCCCACAGGGGAGCCTTAATTCACCCCTCCACTTT. It is translated as CASSPQGSLNSPLHF.